Listed below are T cell receptor beta chains from one sample, sequenced in a study of human thymus T cells. The protocol was immunoSEQ multiplex PCR, while the TCRdb copy is restricted to in-frame clones and leaves out a portion. This table holds tens of thousands of clones, over 85% found once. Sequencing used blood. These receptors all stem from a boy under three years old with a congenital heart defect but otherwise immunologically healthy. CDR3s include the opening cysteine and the closing phenylalanine or tryptophan. Each record gives: V gene, J gene, D gene, clone size, CDR3 protein, CDR3 DNA. A D gene is named only where the DNA matches it firmly. The size field is filled for only some rows; it gives once, few, many or a size class.

>TRBV11-2|TRBJ1-2|-|-
CASSQGGSYTF
TGTGCCAGCAGCCAGGGTGGGAGCTACACCTTC
>TRBV5-4|TRBJ2-5|-|-
CASSSVSGPQETQYF
TGTGCCAGCAGCTCGGTTTCGGGCCCCCAAGAGACCCAGTACTTC
>TRBV5-1|TRBJ2-7|-|-
CASSSWTFTSYEQYF
TGCGCCAGCAGCTCATGGACCTTTACCTCCTACGAGCAGTACTTC
>TRBV28|TRBJ2-7|-|-
CASSFRGEQYF
TGTGCCAGCAGTTTCAGGGGCGAGCAGTACTTC
>TRBV5-4|TRBJ2-1|-|once
CASSLDSTPYNEQFF
TGTGCCAGCAGCTTGGACTCGACCCCCTACAATGAGCAGTTCTTC
>TRBV20-1|TRBJ2-5|-|-
CSARGIETQYF
TGCAGTGCTAGAGGGATCGAGACCCAGTACTTC
>TRBV30|TRBJ1-1|-|few
CAWSLSPHAFF
TGTGCCTGGAGTCTCTCCCCCCATGCTTTCTTT
>TRBV6-6|TRBJ1-1|-|-
CASRFTTGANTEAFF
TGTGCCAGCAGATTCACGACGGGGGCGAACACTGAAGCTTTCTTT
>TRBV2|TRBJ2-3|TRBD1|-
CASTRGQGDTQYF
TGTGCCAGCACTCGCGGACAGGGAGATACGCAGTATTTT
>TRBV4-1|TRBJ2-5|TRBD1|-
CASSQDERTGGKTQYF
TGCGCCAGCAGCCAAGATGAACGGACAGGGGGAAAGACCCAGTACTTC
>TRBV19|TRBJ2-3|-|-
CASSVGTTDTQYF
TGTGCCAGTAGTGTAGGGACCACAGATACGCAGTATTTT
>TRBV7-2|TRBJ2-7|-|-
CASSLGLTDRGEQYF
TGTGCCAGCAGCCTTGGACTGACGGACCGGGGAGAGCAGTACTTC
>TRBV5-1|TRBJ2-5|-|-
CASNDVGRYQETQYF
TGCGCCAGCAACGATGTAGGGAGATACCAAGAGACCCAGTACTTC
>TRBV4-1|TRBJ1-2|TRBD1|-
CASSQLQGSSYGYTF
TGCGCCAGCAGCCAACTACAGGGGTCGAGCTATGGCTACACCTTC
>TRBV7-9|TRBJ2-5|TRBD1|-
CASSLPPGQGFQETQYF
TGTGCCAGCAGCTTACCCCCGGGACAGGGGTTCCAAGAGACCCAGTACTTC
>TRBV2|TRBJ2-4|-|-
CASSPRGIAKNIQYF
TGTGCCAGCAGCCCTCGAGGCATAGCCAAAAACATTCAGTACTTC
>TRBV28|TRBJ1-2|TRBD1|-
CASNGQGSIGYTF
TGTGCCAGCAACGGACAGGGATCCATTGGCTACACCTTC
>TRBV28|TRBJ2-6|-|-
CASSPQGSGANVLTF
TGTGCCAGCAGTCCACAGGGTAGTGGGGCCAACGTCCTGACTTTC
>TRBV6-1|TRBJ1-2|TRBD1|-
CASSEIDRGRKGYTF
TGTGCCAGCAGTGAAATCGACAGGGGGCGGAAAGGCTACACCTTC
>TRBV7-9|TRBJ1-1|-|-
CASSSELETEAFF
TGTGCCAGCAGCTCGGAGCTGGAGACTGAAGCTTTCTTT